Presented here are 12 T cell receptor beta chains from one specimen sequenced in a study of human T cells and chemical hapten exposure. TCRdb passed the RACE reads through MiXCR, listing each CDR3 protein once. The sample holds more than 55,000 distinct CDR3 sequences, more than 8% seen once. Time point in this sample: patch test 1, 2 weeks after DPC sensitization. Stated treatment: therapeutic diphenylcyclopropenone sensitization with weekly scalp DPC. The material was whole blood, obtained in connection with sensitization to the hapten diphenylcyclopropenone (DPC). Receptors originate from a woman aged 40-49 years with alopecia areata. Some clones in this sample may be carry-over from other donors' samples.

This clonotype has at least ten counts. CDR3 in DNA: TGCGCCACTCTTAGGGGACAGGGGAATTCACCCCTCCACTTT. It encodes CATLRGQGNSPLHF. This chain connects TRBV10-2 to TRBJ1-6, with 10 bases fitting TRBD1. The CDR3 covers 14 residues. Germline V gene data show CDR1 as WSHSY and CDR2 as SAAADI. V shed 10 bases and J 7 bases; nucleotides not matched to a gene: 7.

The sample holds many counts of this clonotype. V and J are TRBV7-2 and TRBJ2-3; a possible D gene is TRBD2 (7 bases). CDR3 length: 15 amino acids. V shed 1 base and J shed 5 bases, with 13 bases lying between them. Germline V gene lookup returns CDR1 SGHTA and CDR2 FQGNSA. The CDR3 is CASSLVGGHGDTQYF. In nucleotides, the CDR3 is TGTGCCAGCAGCTTAGTCGGGGGGCACGGAGATACGCAGTATTTT.

This clonotype was observed once. The J gene is TRBJ2-5, the V gene TRBV7-3; perhaps D is TRBD1 or TRBD2 (5 bases each). This CDR3 has 15 residues. V was clipped by 5 bases and J by 8 bases, with 21 bases between them. Germline values: CDR1 SGHTA, CDR2 FQGTGA. The CDR3 DNA sequence: TGTGCCAGCAGCCCCACCCCGGGACCGGCCGGAACCCAGTACTTC. This translates into CASSPTPGPAGTQYF.

This clonotype was seen many times. V is TRBV20-1 and J is TRBJ1-1; 8 bases fit TRBD1. The CDR3 sequence is 14 residues long. The V gene end was trimmed by 3 bases and the J gene end by 1 base; junction bases not matched to a gene: 4. Germline values: CDR1 DFQATT, CDR2 SNEGSKA (reference sequence). CDR3 sequence reads: CSASGQGWNTEAFF. The DNA for the CDR3 is TGCAGTGCTAGTGGACAGGGATGGAACACTGAAGCTTTCTTT.

This clonotype was counted at least ten times. The V call is TRBV28, the J call TRBJ2-3, with D perhaps TRBD2 (6 bases). The CDR3 spans 16 residues. Trimming shortened V by 5 bases and J by 0 bases, and 15 bases separated the two germline ends. Germline-derived CDR1 and CDR2 are MDHEN and SYDVKM. CDR3 sequence (DNA): TGTGCCAGCAGTCCGTGGGGAGGCCCTAGCACAGATACGCAGTATTTT. This codes for CASSPWGGPSTDTQYF.

This clonotype has a handful of counts. V gene TRBV18 combines with J gene TRBJ2-7; unclear D gene. The CDR3 length is 15 residues. Germline V gene data show CDR1 as KGHSH and CDR2 as LQKENI. The V end lost 2 bases, the J end lost 5 bases, and 16 bases lay between the germline ends. The CDR3 loop reads CASSPDPGETHEQYF. As DNA, the CDR3 is TGTGCCAGCTCACCAGACCCAGGCGAAACCCACGAGCAGTACTTC.

This clonotype was seen repeatedly, ten times or more. The V and J genes are TRBV29-1 and TRBJ2-7, with 7 bases fitting TRBD1. This CDR3 region has 13 residues. CDR1 is SQVTM and CDR2 is ANQGSEA in the germline V gene. The trim removed 5 bases at V and 3 bases at J, leaving 7 bases unmatched. The CDR3: CSVRQGADYEQYF. CDR3 DNA sequence: TGCAGCGTTAGACAGGGAGCGGACTACGAGCAGTACTTC.

Comments on this clonotype: At one boundary the junction diverges from the germline segment, which might be a read error. Here the CDR3 reads CSVGLAGPETQYF. CDR3 in DNA: TGCAGCGTCGGACTAGCGGGGCCAGAGACACAGTACTTC. The rearrangement uses TRBV29-1 and TRBJ2-5; 12 bases match TRBD2. Germline lookup yields CDR1 SQVTM and CDR2 ANQGSEA. The CDR3 has 13 residues. The whole variable domain, remainder taken from reference TRBV29-1 and TRBJ2-5, is SAVISQKPSRDICQRGTSLTIQCQVDSQVTMMFWYRQQPGQSLTLIATANQGSEATYESGFVIDKFPISRPNLTFSTLTVSNMSPEDSSIYLCSVGLAGPETQYFGPGTRLLVL.

This clonotype came up many times. The chain carries TRBV11-2 and TRBJ2-7, with a possible D match to TRBD2 (5 bases). This CDR3 has 13 residues. Germline V gives CDR1 SGHAT, CDR2 FQNNGV. V was pared by 5 bases and J by 6 bases, with 14 bases between. In DNA form, the CDR3 reads TGTGCCAGCAGCCAGTCGGACTCTCTCGAGCAGTACTTC. Its protein product is CASSQSDSLEQYF.

In nucleotides, the CDR3 is TGTGCCAGCAGCGTTGGACAGGGCGGCACTGAAGCTTTCTTT. This sequence encodes CASSVGQGGTEAFF. This chain joins TRBV9 and TRBJ1-1; 8 nucleotides match TRBD1. Germline V gene lookup returns CDR1 SGDLS and CDR2 YYNGEE. CDR3 length: 14 residues. J gave up 4 bases and V 2 bases, and 4 bases lay outside the gene matches.

The rearrangement uses TRBV10-3 and TRBJ2-2, with D hard to call. The CDR3 has 14 amino acids. The V end lost 0 bases, the J end lost 6 bases, and 8 bases lay between the germline ends. From germline, CDR1 is ENHRY and CDR2 SYGVKD. The CDR3 region has the DNA TGTGCCATCAGTGAGTCGCCCGGGTCCGGGGAGCTGTTTTTT. This translates into CAISESPGSGELFF.

This clonotype occurred many times. This rearrangement joins TRBV5-1 to TRBJ1-1, with D perhaps matching TRBD1 (5 bases). V lost 2 bases and J lost 1, with 9 bases in between. The CDR3 length is 14 residues. CDR1 is SGHRS and CDR2 is YFSETQ in the germline V gene. CDR3 in DNA: TGCGCCAGCAGCTTACAGGACCCGAACACTGAAGCTTTCTTT. Its translation: CASSLQDPNTEAFF.